This passage covers 21 T cell receptor beta chains from one sample sequenced in a study of blood T cell repertoires in COVID-19. Sequenced by immunoSEQ multiplex PCR; TCRdb stores in-frame clones only, minus some. The sample lists roughly 120,000 clones, 65% to 90% occurring once. The sequenced sample consisted of peripheral blood. The receptor set was obtained from a man of 80 years or more with acute or convalescent COVID-19.

The sample holds one count of this clone. The chain links TRBV10-2 to TRBJ2-5; TRBD2 matches 12 bases. The CDR3 has 18 amino acids. After removal of 4 bases from V and 2 bases from J, the junction contained 11 bases not matched to a gene. Germline V gives CDR1 WSHSY, CDR2 SAAADI. The CDR3: CASSVVLAGGSLQETQYF. The CDR3 DNA reads as TGCGCCAGCAGTGTTGTACTAGCGGGGGGCAGCCTACAAGAGACCCAGTACTTC.

This chain uses TRBV5-1 with TRBJ2-3; D call uncertain. Germline V gene sequence: CDR1 SGHRS, CDR2 YFSETQ. V was shortened by 0 bases and J by 2 bases, with 10 bases between the two germline ends. The CDR3 consists of 15 residues. CDR3 coding DNA: TGCGCCAGCAGCTTGGGCGGCAGAAACACAGATACGCAGTATTTT. Amino acids: CASSLGGRNTDTQYF.

CDR3 residues: CASSRQVSNYGYTF. The CDR3 bases are TGTGCCAGCAGCCGACAGGTCTCTAACTATGGCTACACCTTC. V and J are TRBV3-1 (or the pseudogene TRBV3-2) and TRBJ1-2, with a weak D call TRBD1 (6 bases). In germline, CDR1 is LGHDT, CDR2 YNNKEL (reference sequence). The CDR3 covers 14 residues. V lost 4 bases and J lost 0, with 9 bases in between.

There are a few counts of this clone. This chain joins TRBV12-3 or TRBV12-4 and TRBJ1-2, with D perhaps matching TRBD1 (5 bases). CDR3 length equals 13 residues. V dropped 7 bases and J dropped 7 bases, with 16 bases sitting between them. The chain's CDR3 is CASKGRPGLGYTF. The CDR3 DNA reads as TGTGCCAGCAAGGGGCGGCCAGGGCTTGGCTACACCTTC.

V and J are TRBV24-1 and TRBJ1-3; D uncertain. This CDR3 has 16 residues. V dropped 0 bases and J dropped 0 bases, with 8 bases sitting between them. Germline V gives CDR1 KGHDR, CDR2 SFDVKD. CDR3 sequence reads: CATSDLDCYSGNTIYF. For the CDR3, the DNA is TGTGCCACCAGTGATTTGGACTGTTACTCTGGAAACACCATATATTTT.

This clone came up once. J is TRBJ2-1 and V is TRBV7-9; 11 bases align to TRBD2. Per the germline V gene, CDR1 is SEHNR and CDR2 is FQNEAQ (reference sequence). With V trimmed by 5 bases and J by 1 base, 7 bases remained unmatched. The CDR3 covers 17 residues. DNA of the CDR3: TGTGCCAGCAGCCCACTAGCGGGAGTAAAGTCCTACAATGAGCAGTTCTTC. The encoded protein is CASSPLAGVKSYNEQFF.

The chain couples TRBV3-1 (or the pseudogene TRBV3-2) to TRBJ2-1; 10 bases line up with TRBD2. The CDR3 sequence is 15 residues long. CDR1 is LGHDT and CDR2 is YNNKEL in the germline V gene (reference sequence). V trimming: 3 bases; J trimming: 9 bases; junction bases outside the gene matches: 8. CDR3 nucleotides: TGTGCCAGCAGCCAGTTAGCGGGGGGCTACGGTGAGCAGTTCTTC. This encodes CASSQLAGGYGEQFF.

V usage is TRBV7-2 and J usage is TRBJ1-5, with 10 bases that match TRBD1. This CDR3 spans 15 amino acids. Germline V gene lookup returns CDR1 SGHTA and CDR2 FQGNSA. The junction had 7 bases not matched to a gene; V was cut back by 4 bases and J by 7 bases. The CDR3 sequence: CASSSRQGAYQPQHF. CDR3 in DNA: TGTGCCAGCAGCTCCCGACAGGGGGCTTACCAGCCCCAGCATTTT.

The chain recombines TRBV10-3 with TRBJ2-7, with 16 bases fitting TRBD2. V trimming: 4 bases; J trimming: 0 bases; junction bases outside the gene matches: 6. In germline, CDR1 is ENHRY, CDR2 SYGVKD. This CDR3 has 18 residues. CDR3 DNA: TGTGCCATCAGTGGGGGACTAGCGGGAGGGGGCCTCTCCTACGAGCAGTACTTC. Protein: CAISGGLAGGGLSYEQYF.

This clone appeared a single time. The chain links TRBV19 to TRBJ1-4; TRBD1 aligns across 8 bases. The V gene's germline CDR1 is LNHDA and CDR2 SQIVND (reference sequence). This CDR3 is built from 15 residues. V gave up 6 bases and J gave up 3 bases; unmatched junction bases: 6. CDR3 DNA: TGTGCCAGTAGGAGACAGGGGCAGGCTAATGAAAAACTGTTTTTT. It is translated as CASRRQGQANEKLFF.

The chain joins TRBV19 to TRBJ2-5; D might be TRBD1 (6 bases). The CDR3 spans 17 residues. CDR1 and CDR2 (germline): LNHDA, SQIVND (reference sequence). The germline V and J ends were trimmed by 5 bases and 0 bases, with 19 bases remaining between them. The CDR3 is CASSARDIILYQETQYF. CDR3 bases: TGTGCCAGTAGTGCCCGGGACATAATTTTGTACCAAGAGACCCAGTACTTC.

The chain is built from TRBV3-1 (or the pseudogene TRBV3-2) and TRBJ2-5; D not resolved. This CDR3 is 12 amino acids long. V lost 0 bases, J lost 7 bases, and 6 bases lay in between. The germline V gene encodes CDR1 LGHDT and CDR2 YNNKEL (reference sequence). The CDR3 DNA is TGTGCCAGCAGCCAAGAGATCGGGACCCAGTACTTC. This gives the protein CASSQEIGTQYF.

The CDR3 region has the DNA TGTGCCAGCAGCCAAGGGACAGGAAAAGTGGTTAGCACAGATACGCAGTATTTT. Translating it yields CASSQGTGKVVSTDTQYF. The chain links TRBV9 to TRBJ2-3, with 8 bases aligning to TRBD1. With V trimmed by 4 bases and J by 0 bases, 13 bases remained unmatched. CDR1 is SGDLS, CDR2 YYNGEE, per germline. The CDR3 runs to 18 residues.

This chain joins TRBV19 and TRBJ1-3, with unresolved D. CDR3 length: 15 residues. Trimming pared 3 bases from V and 0 bases from J, leaving 9 bases between. Germline CDR1 is LNHDA and CDR2 is SQIVND (reference sequence). The CDR3 nucleotides read TGTGCCAGTAGTATGAACACCCGCTCTGGAAACACCATATATTTT. Residues: CASSMNTRSGNTIYF.

The rearrangement links TRBV2 to TRBJ1-1; no firm D call. This CDR3 comprises 15 residues. From germline, CDR1 is SNHLY and CDR2 FYNNEI. Trimming pared 2 bases from V and 1 base from J, leaving 11 bases between. The DNA for the CDR3 is TGTGCCAGCAGTGAAACCCAGGTGAAGAACACTGAAGCTTTCTTT. It specifies CASSETQVKNTEAFF. Full variable domain (remainder filled in from reference TRBV2 and TRBJ1-1): EPEVTQTPSHQVTQMGQEVILRCVPISNHLYFYWYRQILGQKVEFLVSFYNNEISEKSEIFDDQFSVERPDGSNFTLKIRSTKLEDSAMYFCASSETQVKNTEAFFGQGTRLTVV.

This clone was recorded once. The chain joins TRBV5-1 to TRBJ1-6; D is unresolved. Germline V gives CDR1 SGHRS, CDR2 YFSETQ. This CDR3 is 16 amino acids long. Between the trimmed V and J ends, which lost 4 bases and 5 bases, there was a span of 16 bases. The CDR3: CASSPGGNINNSPLHF. The CDR3 region has the DNA TGCGCCAGCAGCCCCGGAGGAAACATCAATAATTCACCCCTCCACTTT.

The genes are TRBV6-5 and TRBJ2-7; 9 bases are a match to TRBD1. Germline values: CDR1 MNHEY, CDR2 SVGAGI. CDR3 length: 14 amino acids. J was trimmed by 0 bases and V by 6 bases; bases with no gene match: 3. For the CDR3, the DNA is TGTGCCAGCAGAGAGACAGGGGGCTCCTACGAGCAGTACTTC. Encoded protein: CASRETGGSYEQYF.

This clone was counted a single time. CDR3 residues: CSASSRSYEQYF. The CDR3 nucleotides read TGCAGTGCTAGTAGCCGATCCTACGAGCAGTACTTC. V is TRBV20-1 and J is TRBJ2-7; D is ambiguous. Trimming removed 3 bases at V and 1 base at J, with 7 bases between. The CDR3 is made up of 12 amino acids. CDR1 is DFQATT and CDR2 is SNEGSKA in the germline V gene (reference sequence).

The genes are TRBV3-1 (or the pseudogene TRBV3-2) and TRBJ1-5, with TRBD1 matching over 8 bases. Trimming at V came to 4 bases and at J to 5 bases, leaving 1 base not matched to a gene. Germline loops: CDR1 LGHDT, CDR2 YNNKEL (reference sequence). The CDR3 sequence is 13 residues long. The CDR3 here is CASSPDRDQPQHF. For the CDR3, the DNA is TGTGCCAGCAGCCCGGACAGGGATCAGCCCCAGCATTTT.

This rearrangement joins TRBV15 to TRBJ2-7; 7 nucleotides line up with TRBD1. The germline V gene has CDR1 LNHNV and CDR2 YYDKDF (reference sequence). Trimming cost V 5 bases and J 4 bases; bases outside gene matches: 5. The CDR3 totals 13 residues. The DNA of the CDR3 is TGTGCCACCAGCCCCGGGACAGCGTACGAGCAGTACTTC. Amino acid sequence: CATSPGTAYEQYF.

This clone was seen only a few times. Other DNA sequences of this sample code for an identical CDR3. The V gene is TRBV20-1, the J gene TRBJ2-7, with D unresolved. CDR3 length: 10 residues. V was clipped by 5 bases and J by 5 bases, with 7 bases between them. Germline lookup yields CDR1 DFQATT and CDR2 SNEGSKA (reference sequence). In DNA form, the CDR3 reads TGCAGTGCTTCTCGGGACGAGCAGTACTTC. Amino acids: CSASRDEQYF.